These T cell receptor beta chains were read from a single sample in a study of shared clonotypes between healthy human individuals. This table comes from immunoSEQ multiplex PCR, and its TCRdb copy is limited to in-frame clones, with some not included. The sample consists of some 530,000 clones, 81% of them appearing once. The sequenced sample consisted of PBMCs. The source is a woman aged 40-49 years in good health. Some clones in this sample may be carry-over from other donors' samples. Both conserved end residues are part of each CDR3. A D gene is named only where the DNA matches it firmly. Only part of the rows carry a size: once, few, many, or a class if the clone is expanded.

j_call clone_size v_call d_call cdr3_aa cdr3_nt
TRBJ2-7 - TRBV7-2 TRBD2 CASSSDSSGEYEQYF TGTGCCAGCAGCTCAGACTCTAGCGGGGAGTACGAGCAGTACTTC
TRBJ2-3 - TRBV18 - CASSPRQGTDTQYF TGTGCCAGCTCACCGCGACAGGGCACAGATACGCAGTATTTT
TRBJ1-2 - TRBV30 - CAWSTGSYGYTF TGTGCCTGGAGTACAGGGTCCTATGGCTACACCTTC
TRBJ2-6 - TRBV15 - CDTSPEPSGANVLTF TGTGACACCAGTCCAGAACCCTCTGGGGCCAACGTCCTGACTTTC
TRBJ2-2 - TRBV10-3 TRBD1 CAISESGQENTGELFF TGTGCCATCAGTGAGTCGGGACAGGAGAACACCGGGGAGCTGTTTTTT
TRBJ1-4 - TRBV6-6 - CASSYSRVLNEKLFF TGTGCCAGCAGTTACTCGAGAGTACTTAATGAAAAACTGTTTTTT
TRBJ1-1 many TRBV18 - CASSLTEGAEAFF TGTGCCAGCTCACTCACCGAGGGCGCTGAAGCTTTCTTT
TRBJ1-6 - TRBV28 TRBD1 CASRSRQGSYNSPLHF TGTGCCAGCAGGTCGAGACAGGGATCCTATAATTCACCCCTCCACTTT
TRBJ2-2 - TRBV25-1 - CASSDPRRSTGELFF TGTGCCAGCAGTGACCCCAGACGGAGCACCGGGGAGCTGTTTTTT
TRBJ1-2 - TRBV28 - CASSLGQGSYGYTF TGTGCCAGCAGTTTGGGCCAGGGTAGCTATGGCTACACCTTC
TRBJ2-7 - TRBV14 - CASSAAAGQFPYEQYF TGTGCCAGCAGCGCAGCTGCAGGACAGTTCCCCTACGAGCAGTACTTC
TRBJ1-4 - TRBV5-1 TRBD1 CASRSQGSNEKLFF TGCGCCAGCAGGTCACAGGGGTCTAATGAAAAACTGTTTTTT
TRBJ2-2 - TRBV27 - CASSLYLGQNTGELFF TGTGCCAGCAGTTTATACCTAGGTCAAAACACCGGGGAGCTGTTTTTT
TRBJ2-2 - TRBV6-1 - CASSGQEFTGELFF TGTGCCAGCAGTGGACAGGAGTTCACCGGGGAGCTGTTTTTT
TRBJ2-5 few TRBV7-2 - CASSSPVGQTQYF TGTGCCAGCAGCTCCCCAGTCGGGCAGACCCAGTACTTC
TRBJ2-7 - TRBV5-4 TRBD2 CASSFSGISYEQYF TGTGCCAGCAGCTTTAGCGGGATATCCTACGAGCAGTACTTC
TRBJ1-1 - TRBV9 - CASSVAGDWATEAFF TGTGCCAGCAGCGTAGCTGGGGATTGGGCCACTGAAGCTTTCTTT
TRBJ1-2 - TRBV5-1 - CASSLAPPGVTSYTF TGCGCCAGCAGCTTAGCGCCTCCGGGGGTTACGAGCTACACCTTC
TRBJ2-1 - TRBV18 TRBD1 CASSQGARDNEQFF TGTGCCAGCTCACAGGGGGCTAGAGACAATGAGCAGTTCTTC
TRBJ2-1 few TRBV27 TRBD1 CASSSQLGQGAYNEQFF TGTGCCAGCAGCTCACAACTCGGACAGGGGGCCTACAATGAGCAGTTCTTC
TRBJ2-7 - TRBV27 TRBD2 CASSEAGGPHEQYF TGTGCCAGCAGTGAAGCGGGAGGGCCTCACGAGCAGTACTTC
TRBJ2-3 - TRBV5-1 - CASSLGGATAGDTQYF TGCGCCAGCAGCTTGGGAGGAGCGACTGCAGGAGATACGCAGTATTTT
TRBJ1-2 once TRBV5-8 - CASSTTRDRGYTF TGTGCCAGCAGCACAACTCGGGACCGTGGCTACACCTTC
TRBJ2-7 - TRBV6-5 - CAISGQGYEQYF TGTGCCATCAGTGGGCAGGGTTACGAGCAGTACTTC
TRBJ2-7 - TRBV5-4 - CASSPDTPGAYEQYF TGTGCCAGCAGCCCGGACACGCCGGGCGCCTACGAGCAGTACTTC
TRBJ2-1 - TRBV2 TRBD2 CASSEGAGGYNEQFF TGTGCCAGCAGTGAGGGCGCGGGAGGCTACAATGAGCAGTTCTTC
TRBJ1-2 - TRBV29-1 - CSVAALNYGYTF TGCAGCGTTGCGGCATTGAACTATGGCTACACCTTC
TRBJ1-1 few TRBV28 - CASRPVSGRTEAFF TGTGCCAGCAGACCAGTATCCGGCAGGACTGAAGCTTTCTTT
TRBJ1-1 - TRBV19 - CASSSGYIAEAFF TGTGCCAGTAGTTCGGGGTATATCGCTGAAGCTTTCTTT
TRBJ1-2 - TRBV28 - CASSFRGYGYTF TGTGCCAGCAGTTTCCGGGGGTATGGCTACACCTTC
TRBJ2-2 - TRBV28 TRBD2 CASSFGGGLNTGELFF TGTGCCAGCAGTTTCGGCGGGGGACTAAACACCGGGGAGCTGTTTTTT
TRBJ2-4 - TRBV7-9 - CASSLAVSLAKNIQYF TGTGCCAGCAGCTTAGCGGTTTCTCTAGCCAAAAACATTCAGTACTTC
TRBJ2-1 - TRBV29-1 - CSVVGHFINEQFF TGCAGCGTTGTTGGGCACTTTATAAATGAGCAGTTCTTC
TRBJ1-5 few TRBV30 TRBD1 CAWAGQGEQPQHF TGTGCCTGGGCCGGACAGGGAGAACAGCCCCAGCATTTT
TRBJ2-2 few TRBV6-1 TRBD2 CASSEASGRVGELFF TGTGCCAGCAGTGAAGCGAGCGGGAGAGTCGGGGAGCTGTTTTTT
TRBJ1-1 - TRBV11-3 - CASSPALIRGETEAFF TGTGCCAGCAGCCCTGCTCTTATTAGGGGCGAGACTGAAGCTTTCTTT
TRBJ2-5 - TRBV7-3 - CASSRGASETQYF TGTGCCAGCAGCCGGGGAGCGAGTGAGACCCAGTACTTC
TRBJ2-3 - TRBV5-1 TRBD2 CASSTSGTNTDTQYF TGCGCCAGCTCGACTAGCGGGACAAACACAGATACGCAGTATTTT
TRBJ1-2 - TRBV2 - CASSERHLGYTF TGTGCCAGCAGTGAAAGACATCTGGGCTACACCTTC
TRBJ2-3 - TRBV7-9 - CASSLYADTQYF TGTGCCAGCAGCTTATATGCTGATACGCAGTATTTT
TRBJ2-5 once TRBV7-6 - CASSSGGRGLAKETQYF TGTGCCAGCAGCTCCGGGGGTAGGGGACTTGCCAAAGAGACCCAGTACTTC
TRBJ1-2 few TRBV11-2 TRBD1 CASSFDRELDNYGYTF TGTGCCAGCAGCTTTGACAGGGAATTGGACAACTATGGCTACACCTTC
TRBJ2-7 - TRBV27 - CASSLERQWRLSPYEQYF TGTGCCAGCAGTTTAGAGAGACAATGGCGCCTATCTCCCTACGAGCAGTACTTC
TRBJ2-1 few TRBV27 TRBD2 CASSLHRGGSGGNEQFF TGTGCCAGCAGTCTTCACCGGGGCGGGAGCGGTGGCAATGAGCAGTTCTTC
TRBJ2-1 - TRBV10-2 TRBD2 CASSLAGGWGHNEQFF TGCGCCAGCAGTCTAGCGGGAGGATGGGGTCACAATGAGCAGTTCTTC
TRBJ2-1 once TRBV4-3 TRBD2 CASSQDPAGGYNEQFF TGCGCCAGCAGCCAAGATCCAGCGGGAGGTTACAATGAGCAGTTCTTC
TRBJ2-7 - TRBV12-2 - CASRKGRPPKSYEQYF TGTGCAAGTCGTAAGGGCAGGCCCCCGAAGTCCTACGAGCAGTACTTC
TRBJ2-7 - TRBV15 - CATSTRNEQYF TGTGCCACCAGCACTCGCAACGAGCAGTACTTC
TRBJ1-1 - TRBV4-2 - CASSLREDWFTEAFF TGTGCCAGCAGCTTAAGGGAGGACTGGTTCACTGAAGCTTTCTTT
TRBJ2-7 - TRBV10-3 - CAISEGETDYEQYF TGTGCCATCAGTGAGGGGGAGACTGACTACGAGCAGTACTTC
TRBJ2-7 - TRBV2 - CATRSDGYEQYF TGTGCCACCCGCTCCGACGGTTACGAGCAGTACTTC